This T cell receptor beta chain was recorded in a study of control samples from healthy donors and cancer patients. Trimming took 4 bases from V and 4 from J, leaving 8 bases between them. This CDR3 has 12 amino acids. Germline lookup yields CDR1 SGHAT and CDR2 FQNNGV. This clone came up a few times. Profiled with immunoSEQ multiplex PCR; TCRdb holds only in-frame clones, not every one. The sample shows over 200,000 clones, roughly 80% of them seen only once. This chain connects TRBV11-2 to TRBJ2-7, with D maybe TRBD2 (6 bases). The origin of this receptor is a woman aged 55-69 years with lung cancer. What was sequenced was PBMCs. The CDR3 coding sequence is TGTGCCAGCAGCTGGGGGGTATACGAGCAGTACTTC. Translation gives CASSWGVYEQYF.